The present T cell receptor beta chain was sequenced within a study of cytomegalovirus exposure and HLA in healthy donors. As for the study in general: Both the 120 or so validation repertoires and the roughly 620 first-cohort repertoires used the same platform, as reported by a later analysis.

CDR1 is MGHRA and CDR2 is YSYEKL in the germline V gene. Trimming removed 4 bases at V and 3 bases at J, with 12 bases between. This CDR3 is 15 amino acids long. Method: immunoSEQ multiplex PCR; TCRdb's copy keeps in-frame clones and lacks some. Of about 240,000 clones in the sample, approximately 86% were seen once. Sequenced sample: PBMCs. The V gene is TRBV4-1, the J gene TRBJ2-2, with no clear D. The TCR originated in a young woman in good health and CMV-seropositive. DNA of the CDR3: TGCGCCAGCAGCCGGCCCAGGCAGGACACCGGGGAGCTGTTTTTT. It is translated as CASSRPRQDTGELFF.